Presented here are 19 T cell receptor beta chains from one specimen sequenced in a study of blood T cell repertoires in COVID-19 (dated by TCRdb to 2020 to 2021). The library was made by the immunoSEQ multiplex PCR assay. As stored in TCRdb, this immuneACCESS dataset retains in-frame rearrangements with V and J assigned. A fraction of the clones does not appear; measured against another copy, unresolved V genes explain less than half of the discrepancy, and the remainder lacks a known reason. Recorded for this sample are 180,000 or so clones; about 83% of them occurred a single time. The ten largest account for approximately 4% of the sample. Sequenced material: PBMCs or T cells enriched from blood (not recorded which). These receptors were obtained from a woman aged 50 to 65 in a cohort exposed to, infected with or recovered from COVID-19 (not recorded which).

As concerns this clone: One junction end disagrees with the germline gene, perhaps due to a read error. At the DNA level, this CDR3 is encoded by other sequences in the same sample as well. V gene TRBV3-1 (or the pseudogene TRBV3-2) combines with J gene TRBJ2-3; 9 bases line up with TRBD2. Germline CDR1 LGHDT, CDR2 YNNKEL (reference sequence). This CDR3 region has 14 residues. CDR3 DNA: TGTGCCAGCAGCTATAGCGGGAGCACCGATACGCAGTATTTT. Amino acid sequence: CASSYSGSTDTQYF.

The J gene is TRBJ1-2, the V gene TRBV5-6; 7 positions agree with TRBD1. The CDR3 loop spans 17 amino acids. Germline trimming cut 3 bases from V and 2 bases from J; bases unmatched to any gene: 13. The germline V gene has CDR1 SGHDT and CDR2 YYEEEE. Written as DNA, the CDR3 is TGTGCCAGCAGCTACCCGGGACAGCCCTCTGGAAACTATGGCTACACCTTC. Residues: CASSYPGQPSGNYGYTF. Together with reference TRBV5-6 and TRBJ1-2, the CDR3 gives the full variable domain: DAGVTQSPTHLIKTRGQQVTLRCSPKSGHDTVSWYQQALGQGPQFIFQYYEEEERQRGNFPDRFSGHQFPNYSSELNVNALLLGDSALYLCASSYPGQPSGNYGYTFGSGTRLTVV.

V is TRBV6-6 and J is TRBJ2-2; 8 bases are a match to TRBD2. CDR1 is MNHNY and CDR2 is SVGAGI in the germline V gene (reference sequence). Trimming at V came to 5 bases and at J to 1 base, leaving 9 bases not matched to a gene. The CDR3 covers 17 residues. CDR3 region: CASSPGLVLKNTGELFF. CDR3 bases: TGTGCCAGCAGTCCGGGACTAGTGTTAAAGAACACCGGGGAGCTGTTTTTT.

The genes are TRBV6-5 and TRBJ1-4; D is perhaps TRBD1 (6 bases). V lost 6 bases, J lost 5 bases, and 13 bases lay in between. The CDR3 totals 14 residues. Germline loops: CDR1 MNHEY, CDR2 SVGAGI. CDR3 DNA sequence: TGTGCCAGCAGGGTCCTTGGGGGCAATGAAAAACTGTTTTTT. This translates into CASRVLGGNEKLFF.

This chain joins TRBV28 and TRBJ1-4, with a weak D call TRBD1 (6 bases). Germline-derived CDR1 and CDR2 are MDHEN and SYDVKM. CDR3 length: 17 residues. Trimming left V 7 bases short and J 4 bases short, with 22 bases between. The CDR3 DNA reads TGTGCCAGCACCCTCAGACAGGCGACCTCTCGTAATGAAAAACTGTTTTTT. It specifies CASTLRQATSRNEKLFF.

The count of this clone is one. The CDR3 here is CASSQAGPDTQYF. For the CDR3, the DNA is TGTGCCAGCAGCCAGGCGGGACCAGATACGCAGTATTTT. The rearrangement links TRBV3-1 (or the pseudogene TRBV3-2) to TRBJ2-3, with D possibly TRBD2 on 6 matching bases. Germline CDR1 is LGHDT and CDR2 is YNNKEL (reference sequence). The CDR3 is 13 residues long. The V gene lost 3 bases and the J gene lost 4 bases, with 8 bases spanning the gap.

The genes are TRBV28 and TRBJ1-6; tentatively, D is TRBD1 (6 bases). There are 17 residues in the CDR3. CDR1 and CDR2 (germline): MDHEN, SYDVKM. Trimming took 7 bases from V and 1 from J, leaving 17 bases between them. CDR3 region: CASTDRSPRSYNSPLHF. The CDR3 DNA follows: TGTGCCAGCACCGACAGGTCCCCCAGGTCCTATAATTCACCCCTCCACTTT.

The chain recombines TRBV28 with TRBJ1-5, with D perhaps matching TRBD1 (5 bases). The CDR3 has 17 amino acids. In germline, CDR1 is MDHEN, CDR2 SYDVKM. The V end lost 7 bases, the J end lost 0 bases, and 19 bases lay between the germline ends. The CDR3 bases are TGTGCCAGCATCCCCTCAGACAGAACCTATAGCAATCAGCCCCAGCATTTT. Encoded protein: CASIPSDRTYSNQPQHF.

This clone came up a few times. CDR3 DNA sequence: TGTGCCAGCAGTTACTCGGTTAACTTCCAAGAGACCCAGTACTTC. Translating it yields CASSYSVNFQETQYF. The J gene is TRBJ2-5, the V gene TRBV6-5; D is undetermined. Trimming cost V 0 bases and J 1 base, with 9 bases left between them. The CDR3 is 15 amino acids. Germline loops: CDR1 MNHEY, CDR2 SVGAGI.

This clone was recorded a few times. This chain joins TRBV12-5 and TRBJ1-2; D possibly corresponds to TRBD1 (5 bases). Germline-derived CDR1 and CDR2 are LGHNT and FRNRAP. Trimming removed 2 bases at V and 4 bases at J, with 14 bases between. This CDR3 is 15 amino acids long. CDR3 bases: TGTGCTAGTGGTTTGCCTAAGACAGTGGGCTATGGCTACACCTTC. This codes for CASGLPKTVGYGYTF.

The CDR3 protein is CAWGRGGGGEETQYF. DNA for the CDR3: TGTGCCTGGGGTCGTGGGGGCGGGGGGGAAGAGACCCAGTACTTC. V is TRBV30 and J is TRBJ2-5, with 9 bases that match TRBD2. The CDR3 is 15 residues long. V lost 5 bases to trimming and J lost 3 bases; unmatched junction nucleotides: 10. From germline, CDR1 is GTSNPN and CDR2 SVGIG (reference sequence).

V gene TRBV9 combines with J gene TRBJ2-3; 10 positions agree with TRBD2. Trimming took 3 bases from V and 6 from J; bases not matched to a gene: 4. This CDR3 spans 14 amino acids. Germline loops: CDR1 SGDLS, CDR2 YYNGEE. Here the CDR3 reads CASSAGTSADTQYF. The CDR3 region has the DNA TGTGCCAGCAGCGCCGGGACTAGCGCGGATACGCAGTATTTT. The full variable domain, completed using reference TRBV9 and TRBJ2-3, is DSGVTQTPKHLITATGQRVTLRCSPRSGDLSVYWYQQSLDQGLQFLIQYYNGEERAKGNILERFSAQQFPDLHSELNLSSLELGDSALYFCASSAGTSADTQYFGPGTRLTVL.

V and J are TRBV6-2 or TRBV6-3 and TRBJ2-1; 7 nucleotides line up with TRBD2. The germline V gene has CDR1 MNHEY and CDR2 SVGEGT. This CDR3 spans 15 amino acids. J was trimmed by 0 bases and V by 6 bases; bases with no gene match: 5. The CDR3 here is CASSSSGFSYNEQFF. DNA of the CDR3: TGTGCCAGCAGCTCTAGCGGATTCTCCTACAATGAGCAGTTCTTC.

The rearrangement joins TRBV29-1 to TRBJ2-3; 13 bases map to TRBD2. Trimming at V came to 4 bases and at J to 3 bases, leaving 4 bases not matched to a gene. Germline V gives CDR1 SQVTM, CDR2 ANQGSEA. The CDR3 is 15 amino acids. For the CDR3, the DNA is TGCAGCGTTGCCGGGACTAGCGGGGAAACAGATACGCAGTATTTT. Translated: CSVAGTSGETDTQYF.

The genes are TRBV19 and TRBJ2-1; 8 bases agree with TRBD1. The V and J ends lost 6 bases and 9 bases, in that order; junction bases with no gene match: 10. Germline assignment: CDR1 LNHDA and CDR2 SQIVND (reference sequence). CDR3 length: 14 residues. The CDR3 DNA follows: TGTGCCAGTAGAATGACAGGGGCCCGGAGTGAGCAGTTCTTC. This gives the protein CASRMTGARSEQFF.

The rearrangement uses TRBV11-1 and TRBJ1-3, with unresolved D. The germline CDR1 and CDR2 sequences are SGHAT and FQDESV (reference sequence). This CDR3 is 15 amino acids long. The ends were cut back, 3 bases at V and 1 base at J, with 10 bases in the middle. The CDR3 sequence is CASSLVAGSGNTIYF. In nucleotides, the CDR3 is TGTGCCAGCAGCTTGGTGGCGGGGTCTGGAAACACCATATATTTT.

This chain joins TRBV5-6 and TRBJ1-5; 9 bases line up with TRBD1. The CDR3 is made up of 15 amino acids. J lost 5 bases, V lost 4 bases, and 7 bases had no gene match. The germline CDR1 and CDR2 sequences are SGHDT and YYEEEE. In DNA, the CDR3 is TGTGCCAGCAGCCAGGGACAGGGTTTTTATCAGCCCCAGCATTTT. Translation gives CASSQGQGFYQPQHF.

The V call is TRBV11-1, the J call TRBJ1-1; TRBD1 agrees at 8 bases. CDR1 and CDR2 from the germline V gene are SGHAT and FQDESV (reference sequence). CDR3 length equals 16 residues. The trim removed 1 base at V and 4 bases at J, leaving 8 bases unmatched. CDR3 residues: CASSLGRQGSTTEAFF. The CDR3 DNA follows: TGTGCCAGCAGCTTAGGAAGACAGGGGTCTACCACTGAAGCTTTCTTT.

The gene calls are TRBV19 and TRBJ1-1; the match to TRBD1 covers 9 bases. The V segment lost 3 bases and the J segment 6 bases; nucleotides outside the gene matches: 5. CDR3 length: 14 amino acids. Germline V gene lookup returns CDR1 LNHDA and CDR2 SQIVND (reference sequence). The CDR3 loop is CASSIGTGRAEAFF. The CDR3 DNA is TGTGCCAGTAGTATCGGGACAGGGAGAGCTGAAGCTTTCTTT.